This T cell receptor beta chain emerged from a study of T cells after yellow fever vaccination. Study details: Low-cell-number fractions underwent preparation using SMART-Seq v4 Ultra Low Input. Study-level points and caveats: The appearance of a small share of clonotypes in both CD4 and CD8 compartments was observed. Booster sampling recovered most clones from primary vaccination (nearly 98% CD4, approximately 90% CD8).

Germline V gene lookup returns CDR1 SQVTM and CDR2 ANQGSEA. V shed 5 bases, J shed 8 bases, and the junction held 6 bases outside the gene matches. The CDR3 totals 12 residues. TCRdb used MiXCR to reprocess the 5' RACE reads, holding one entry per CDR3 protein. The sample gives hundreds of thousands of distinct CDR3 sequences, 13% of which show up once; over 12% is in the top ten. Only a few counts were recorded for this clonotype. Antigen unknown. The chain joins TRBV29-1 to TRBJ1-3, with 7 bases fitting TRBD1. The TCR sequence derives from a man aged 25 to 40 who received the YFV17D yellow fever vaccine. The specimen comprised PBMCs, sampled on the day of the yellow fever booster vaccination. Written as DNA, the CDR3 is TGCAGCGTTATTACAGGGGAGTACACCATATATTTT. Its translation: CSVITGEYTIYF.